This entry features one TCR beta chain sequence. These data come from a study of CD8 T cells in Susac syndrome. For the study at large: Of the sequenced Susac syndrome patients, about 6 had active disease and about eight were in remission. At blood draw, Susac syndrome patients were therapy-naive, on corticosteroids, or on intravenous immunoglobulin alone.

The CDR3 extends over 15 amino acids. CDR1 and CDR2 from the germline V gene are MDHEN and SYDVKM. The V gene end was trimmed by 5 bases and the J gene end by 7 bases; junction bases not matched to a gene: 13. Reverse transcription of roughly 0.5 to 1 ug RNA was carried out with random hexamers. Using its own MiXCR run on the immunoSEQ multiplex PCR reads, TCRdb lists one record per CDR3 protein. The table lists about 100,000 distinct CDR3 sequences, 95% of them singletons, with 0.3% in the top ten. Sequenced material: CD8+ T cells from PBMCs. The sequence derives from a human donor with Susac syndrome. This sequence joins TRBV28 and TRBJ1-1; TRBD1 matches at 7 bases. This CDR3 is CASSPSTGFPLEAFF. The CDR3 nucleotides are TGTGCCAGCAGTCCTTCGACAGGGTTCCCCCTTGAAGCTTTCTTT.